The 5 T cell receptor beta chains listed next were all sequenced from one sample in a study of T cell responses to AZD1222 COVID-19 vaccine. Only in-frame clones appear in the TCRdb table, and some are missing; sequencing was by immunoSEQ multiplex PCR. Found here are some 110,000 clones, 90% of them singletons; the top ten hold approximately 8%. This specimen consisted of peripheral blood, obtained 28 days after the second AZD1222 dose. These receptors all come from an adult who received the AZD1222 COVID-19 vaccine.

The rearrangement uses TRBV18 and TRBJ1-4; 9 bases fit TRBD1. V shed 5 bases, J shed 6 bases, and the junction held 7 bases outside the gene matches. This CDR3 comprises 15 residues. Germline CDR1 reads KGHSH; CDR2 reads LQKENI. The CDR3 bases are TGTGCCAGCTCAAATCAACAGGGGGCGGATGAAAAACTGTTTTTT. Encoded protein: CASSNQQGADEKLFF.

J is TRBJ1-4 and V is TRBV18; D uncertain. This CDR3 region has 14 residues. In germline, CDR1 is KGHSH, CDR2 LQKENI. Trimming took off 3 bases at V and 6 bases at J, with 11 bases between the two ends. The CDR3 DNA is TGTGCCAGCTCACCGGAGGTCGGGTATGAAAAACTGTTTTTT. It is translated as CASSPEVGYEKLFF.

The rearrangement joins TRBV6-5 to TRBJ1-5; 11 bases align to TRBD1. V gave up 6 bases and J gave up 6 bases; unmatched junction bases: 7. Per germline, CDR1 MNHEY and CDR2 SVGAGI. The length of the CDR3 is 15 residues. Here the CDR3 reads CASRPDRGQSQPQHF. The CDR3 DNA is TGTGCCAGCAGACCGGACAGGGGGCAGAGTCAGCCCCAGCATTTT.

The chain joins TRBV18 to TRBJ2-6, with D possibly TRBD1 on 5 matching bases. The V end was cut by 3 bases, the J end by 0 bases, with 18 bases between. In germline, CDR1 is KGHSH, CDR2 LQKENI. The CDR3 consists of 19 residues. The CDR3 is CASSPWVPGQHSGANVLTF. Here the CDR3 DNA reads TGTGCCAGCTCACCTTGGGTACCTGGACAACACTCTGGGGCCAACGTCCTGACTTTC.

The gene calls are TRBV9 and TRBJ2-7; the match to TRBD1 covers 7 bases. The CDR3 sequence is 13 residues long. J lost 3 bases, V lost 4 bases, and 4 bases had no gene match. Germline V CDR1 and CDR2: SGDLS, YYNGEE. The CDR3 loop is CASSPTGLYEQYF. The DNA for the CDR3 is TGTGCCAGCAGCCCGACAGGGCTCTACGAGCAGTACTTC. The complete variable domain, with remaining parts taken from reference TRBV9 and TRBJ2-7, reads DSGVTQTPKHLITATGQRVTLRCSPRSGDLSVYWYQQSLDQGLQFLIQYYNGEERAKGNILERFSAQQFPDLHSELNLSSLELGDSALYFCASSPTGLYEQYFGPGTRLTVT.